These T cell receptor beta chains were read from a single sample in a study of radiotherapy plus CTLA-4 blockade in lung cancer. Using immunoSEQ multiplex PCR, the repertoire was profiled, and TCRdb retains in-frame clones only, with some absent. The sample holds around 56,000 clones; 65% to 80% are singletons and the top ten take over 15%. Sample: peripheral blood, taken from a patient treated with radiotherapy plus ipilimumab. These receptors all stem from a human donor with non-small cell lung cancer who had a complete response to radiotherapy plus ipilimumab. The CDR3 runs from the conserved cysteine through the conserved F or W. A D gene is named only where the DNA matches it firmly.

TRBV7-2 | - | CASSFSPGINQPQHF
TRBV7-2 | TRBD1 | CASSLAGQVDGYTF
TRBV30 | TRBD1 | CAWSVRGTGDQPQHF
TRBV5-4 | TRBD2 | CASSLTSGVNTDTQYF
TRBV5-1 | - | CASKIVGTDTQYF
TRBV7-8 | - | CASSFDRLLVTAKNIQYF
TRBV11-2 | TRBD2 | CASSSAGVTKEQFF
TRBV7-2 | - | CASSLVVAATTDTQYF
TRBV10-1 | - | CASSGNREYEQYF
TRBV7-9 | - | CASSLSSSGSRYGYTF
TRBV30 | TRBD1 | CALGPGTGSTDTQYF
TRBV19 | TRBD1 | CASSMIGTGYRKETQYF
TRBV9 | - | CASSTQTEVYNEQFF
TRBV19 | - | CASSGIQGFYNSPLHF
TRBV27 | - | CASRLRLESSYNEQFF
TRBV7-9 | - | CASSLGQATGFYTF
TRBV4-2 | TRBD1 | CASSQDRGQGRRNYGYTF
TRBV7-2 | TRBD1 | CASSYTGGAPEAFF
TRBV23-1 | TRBD1 | CASSQRLQGVSEAFF
TRBV15 | TRBD1 | CATSRDRGQETQYF
TRBV10-3 | TRBD1 | CAIREGQGGPEAFF
TRBV30 | - | CAWRGVIYGYTF
TRBV4-3 | - | CASGRDFTDTQYF
TRBV6-1 | - | CASSETSGRYNEQFF
TRBV15 | - | CATSRAESYNEQFF
TRBV18 | - | CASSPTTRRGAGEQYF
TRBV2 | - | CASSRGAPTEAFF
TRBV28 | TRBD2 | CASSAGLAGQETQYF
TRBV14 | TRBD1 | CASSRDRGEKLFF
TRBV15 | - | CATSSRGKNYGYTF
TRBV5-1 | TRBD2 | CASSLSVTSDYNEQFF
TRBV19 | - | CASSRVNYGYTF
TRBV2 | - | CASETWGLQETQYF
TRBV7-9 | - | CASSSRGTDTQYF
TRBV27 | - | CASSLTTGANVLTF
TRBV5-1 | TRBD2 | CASSLAGGRGSEQFF
TRBV30 | TRBD2 | CAWSLRGAGADTQYF
TRBV9 | TRBD1 | CASSVQLMTHGTGWGYTF
TRBV7-9 | - | CASSLFWGDEQFF
TRBV18 | TRBD1 | CASSPGTDNEKLFF
TRBV7-9 | - | CASSLMLRENTEAFF
TRBV29-1 | - | CSVTRGNEKLFF
TRBV5-1 | - | CASSFSLPNRQVYEQYF
TRBV9 | TRBD2 | CASSGPSGGIPFPADTQYF
TRBV18 | - | CASSPPEDSPLHF
TRBV10-1 | - | CASSTGGLANLEQFF
TRBV4-1 | TRBD2 | CASSHLTSVTYNEQFF
TRBV7-2 | TRBD1 | CASSSQRQGGDGYTF
TRBV2 | - | CASSEGIVLDTQYF
TRBV19 | TRBD1 | CASSIGDRDVGELFF
TRBV10-1 | - | CASSEGTAGSNEKLFF
TRBV6-6 | - | CASSSSPQGFGYTF